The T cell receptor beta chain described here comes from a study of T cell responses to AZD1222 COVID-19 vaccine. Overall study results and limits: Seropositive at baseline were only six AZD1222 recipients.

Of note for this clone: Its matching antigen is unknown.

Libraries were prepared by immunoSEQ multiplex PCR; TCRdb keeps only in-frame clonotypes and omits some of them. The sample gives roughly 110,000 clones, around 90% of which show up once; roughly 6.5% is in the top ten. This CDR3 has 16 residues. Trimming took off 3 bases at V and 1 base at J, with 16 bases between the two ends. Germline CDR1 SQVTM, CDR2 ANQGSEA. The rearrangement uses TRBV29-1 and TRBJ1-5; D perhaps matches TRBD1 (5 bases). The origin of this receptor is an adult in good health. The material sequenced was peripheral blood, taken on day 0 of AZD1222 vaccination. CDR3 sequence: CSVDSGGAGSNQPQHF. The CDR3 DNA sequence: TGCAGCGTTGATTCGGGTGGGGCAGGGAGCAATCAGCCCCAGCATTTT.